The T cell receptor (beta chain) under discussion was sequenced for a study of blood T cell repertoires in COVID-19. V shed 5 bases, J shed 2 bases, and the junction held 4 bases outside the gene matches. The CDR3 has 13 amino acids. Looked up from germline, CDR1 is SGHRS and CDR2 is YFSETQ. Here immunoSEQ multiplex PCR was the method, and the copy in TCRdb shows in-frame clones only, minus some. The table lists some 240,000 clones, roughly four fifths of them singletons. The TCR sequence derives from a man aged 45-60 years who had recovered from COVID-19. The chain joins TRBV5-1 to TRBJ2-7; 7 bases fit TRBD2. Input material: PBMCs or T cells enriched from blood (not recorded which). Written as DNA, the CDR3 is TGCGCCAGCAGATCTAGCGGCACCTACGAGCAGTACTTC. This encodes CASRSSGTYEQYF. The whole variable domain, remainder taken from reference TRBV5-1 and TRBJ2-7, is KAGVTQTPRYLIKTRGQQVTLSCSPISGHRSVSWYQQTPGQGLQFLFEYFSETQRNKGNFPGRFSGRQFSNSRSEMNVSTLELGDSALYLCASRSSGTYEQYFGPGTRLTVT.